This TCR beta chain was identified in a study of beta chain features in type 1 diabetes. On the study more broadly: Approximately 100 million sorted cells were examined across all samples. Points from the study as a whole: PCR, the amplification step, might favor shorter templates, equally in patients and controls. Moderate but significant shortening of TCRB CDR3s was recorded in all four CD4+ subsets from Type 1 diabetes patients.

Trimming removed 0 bases from V and 5 bases from J, with 12 bases in between. The CDR3 length is 15 residues. Germline-derived CDR1 and CDR2 are SGHRS and YFSETQ. Expressed TCRB transcripts got sequenced, as all isolated RNA was reverse transcribed. This table comes from immunoSEQ multiplex PCR, and its TCRdb copy is limited to in-frame clones, with some not included. The table records over 600,000 clones, around 12% of them present only once. This clone was found a few times. The antigen is undetermined. V gene TRBV5-1 combines with J gene TRBJ2-1, with a weak D call TRBD1 (6 bases). Sequenced: naive CD4+ T cells from blood. The source of this sequence is a man between 25 and 39 years old with type 1 diabetes. The chain's CDR3 is CASSLVAGADNEQFF. CDR3 bases: TGCGCCAGCAGCTTGGTCGCAGGGGCGGACAATGAGCAGTTCTTC. The variable domain in full, with the rest retrieved from reference TRBV5-1 and TRBJ2-1, is KAGVTQTPRYLIKTRGQQVTLSCSPISGHRSVSWYQQTPGQGLQFLFEYFSETQRNKGNFPGRFSGRQFSNSRSEMNVSTLELGDSALYLCASSLVAGADNEQFFGPGTRLTVL.